This T cell receptor beta chain was identified during a study of CD8+CD57+ T cells in acquired aplastic anemia. About the study: DNA from sorted CD4+ and CD8+ cells averaged approximately 2.9 ug. Study-wide results and caveats: Shared by patients and controls, around 27 CD8+ CDR3s were abundant in patients.

The use of genomic DNA as template underpinned the TCR beta VDJ and CDR3 profiling. TCRdb processed the reads anew with MiXCR; each CDR3 protein has one entry. The profile shows some 180,000 distinct CDR3 sequences, 63% of them singletons. This clonotype turned up a few times. What it binds is unknown. With a much larger clone just one base away, this may be a read error. The CDR3 runs 12 residues. V dropped 3 bases and J dropped 4 bases, with 6 bases sitting between them. Only patients with CD8+CD57+ cell expansion on flow cytometry were chosen for sequencing. Every patient was diagnosed with severe acquired aplastic anemia.

The V and J genes are TRBV12-3 or TRBV12-4 and TRBJ1-2; D gene unclear. The material sequenced was sorted CD4+, CD8+, or CD8+CD57+ T cells (not recorded which) from PBMCs. This receptor was taken from a human donor with aplastic anemia. The CDR3 here is CASSFCVYGYTF. The CDR3 DNA reads TGTGCCAGCAGTTTCTGTGTCTATGGCTACACCTTC.